A selection of T cell receptor beta chains follows, all from one sample in a study of T cells in localized non-small cell lung cancer. Method: immunoSEQ multiplex PCR; TCRdb's copy keeps in-frame clones and lacks some. The sample yields 10,000 or so clones, just over 90% seen once. The sequencing used peripheral blood, collected before any cancer treatment. These receptors were obtained from a woman between 35 and 70 years old with stage I squamous cell lung carcinoma. The CDR3 runs from the conserved cysteine through the conserved F or W. A D gene is named only where the DNA matches it firmly. Size values are once, few and many counts, or a class for expanded clones, and some rows have none.

CASSVTSATNEKLFF TGCGCCAGCAGCGTCACGTCTGCAACTAATGAAAAACTGTTTTTT . TRBV5-1 . TRBJ1-4
CASSPRFEGAPAKNIQYF TGTGCCAGCTCACCACGTTTCGAGGGGGCGCCGGCCAAAAACATTCAGTACTTC . TRBV18 TRBD1 TRBJ2-4
CASSQDNRGATDTQYF TGCGCCAGCAGCCAAGATAATCGGGGGGCGACAGATACGCAGTATTTT . TRBV4-3 . TRBJ2-3
CASSAGQNYGYTF TGTGCCAGCTCGGCGGGACAGAACTATGGCTACACCTTC once TRBV18 TRBD1 TRBJ1-2
CASSPREGGSDTQYF TGTGCCAGCTCACCACGCGAGGGGGGATCAGATACGCAGTATTTT . TRBV18 . TRBJ2-3
CASSRGEETQYF TGTGCCAGCAGTCGGGGGGAGGAGACCCAGTACTTC few TRBV2 TRBD2 TRBJ2-5
CASSLVSRGYGYTF TGTGCCAGCAGTTTAGTATCTCGAGGGTATGGCTACACCTTC . TRBV27 . TRBJ1-2
CASSPRQGSPYNEQFF TGTGCCAGCAGCCCCAGACAGGGATCACCCTACAATGAGCAGTTCTTC . TRBV11-3 TRBD1 TRBJ2-1
CASSDGGRGYGYTF TGTGCCAGCAGTGATGGGGGGCGCGGCTATGGCTACACCTTC . TRBV6-4 . TRBJ1-2
CASSENNEQFF TGTGCCAGCAGTGAAAACAATGAGCAGTTCTTC . TRBV6-1 . TRBJ2-1
CASSLVTSETEAFF TGCGCCAGCAGCTTGGTGACCAGCGAAACTGAAGCTTTCTTT once TRBV5-1 . TRBJ1-1
CASSQATEFSEAFF TGTGCCAGCAGCCAAGCGACAGAATTTAGTGAAGCTTTCTTT . TRBV14 . TRBJ1-1
CASSEGALWTGGYTF TGTGCCAGCAGTGAAGGAGCCCTATGGACAGGGGGGTACACCTTC once TRBV2 TRBD1 TRBJ1-2
CASSPMVGPNTEAFF TGTGCCAGCAGCCCCATGGTCGGCCCGAACACTGAAGCTTTCTTT . TRBV5-6 . TRBJ1-1
CASSLVFPGELFF TGTGCCAGCAGCTTAGTTTTTCCCGGGGAGCTGTTTTTT . TRBV11-3 . TRBJ2-2
CAWSWRSYNEQFF TGTGCCTGGAGTTGGCGGTCCTACAATGAGCAGTTCTTC . TRBV30 . TRBJ2-1
CASRKETEAFF TGTGCCAGCAGAAAGGAAACTGAAGCTTTCTTT few TRBV13 . TRBJ1-1
CASQLFDRTNYGYTF TGTGCCAGCCAATTGTTCGACAGAACCAACTATGGCTACACCTTC . TRBV6-1 . TRBJ1-2
CASSLDGWLSSYNEQFF TGTGCCAGCAGCCTCGATGGTTGGTTGTCCTCCTACAATGAGCAGTTCTTC . TRBV7-2 . TRBJ2-1
CASSVGCKLQSRANVLTF TGTGCCAGCAGCGTGGGTTGCAAATTACAAAGTCGGGCCAACGTCCTGACTTTC . TRBV4-2 . TRBJ2-6
CASSELSTSGAYNEQFF TGTGCCAGCAGTGAATTGTCCACTAGCGGAGCCTACAATGAGCAGTTCTTC . TRBV2 TRBD2 TRBJ2-1
CASSLGWDNNEKLFF TGTGCCAGCAGCTTAGGATGGGATAACAATGAAAAACTGTTTTTT . TRBV7-9 . TRBJ1-4
CASSLNPGTGQETQYF TGCGCCAGCAGCTTGAATCCGGGGACAGGTCAAGAGACCCAGTACTTC . TRBV5-1 TRBD1 TRBJ2-5
CASSPEHGYTF TGTGCCAGCAGCCCAGAACATGGCTACACCTTC . TRBV7-2 . TRBJ1-2
CATDSLRPQNTEAFF TGTGCCACCGATTCCCTCCGGCCGCAGAACACTGAAGCTTTCTTT . TRBV19 . TRBJ1-1
CASSVFGQGVDEQYF TGTGCCAGTAGTGTTTTCGGACAGGGTGTCGACGAGCAGTACTTC . TRBV19 TRBD1 TRBJ2-7
CAMMGQGSTDTQYF TGTGCCATGATGGGACAGGGAAGCACAGATACGCAGTATTTT . TRBV10-3 TRBD1 TRBJ2-3
CASSLGPGGRETQYF TGTGCCAGCAGCTTAGGGCCAGGGGGTAGGGAGACCCAGTACTTC . TRBV7-2 TRBD1 TRBJ2-5
CASSEAGTGLHEQYF TGTGCCAGCAGTGAAGCCGGGACAGGGTTGCACGAGCAGTACTTC . TRBV2 TRBD1 TRBJ2-7
CASSQGQGGTPLHF TGTGCCAGCAGCCAAGGACAGGGAGGTACACCCCTCCACTTT once TRBV6-6 TRBD1 TRBJ1-6
CSVGTGAYNEQFF TGCAGCGTTGGGACAGGGGCCTACAATGAGCAGTTCTTC . TRBV29-1 TRBD1 TRBJ2-1
CASSSTGPLWDNSPLHF TGTGCCAGCAGCTCGACAGGGCCCCTATGGGATAATTCACCCCTCCACTTT . TRBV11-3 TRBD1 TRBJ1-6
CASGDTQYF TGTGCCAGTGGAGATACGCAGTATTTT once TRBV7-2 . TRBJ2-3
CASKGQGGNQPQHF TGTGCCAGCAAGGGCCAGGGAGGGAATCAGCCCCAGCATTTT . TRBV2 . TRBJ1-5
CASKAAGMSDTQYF TGCGCCAGCAAGGCAGCGGGGATGTCGGATACGCAGTATTTT . TRBV5-1 TRBD2 TRBJ2-3
CASSSSEGVNQPQHF TGTGCCAGTAGTTCCTCTGAGGGGGTCAATCAGCCCCAGCATTTT . TRBV19 . TRBJ1-5
CASSETTKDIQYF TGTGCCAGCAGTGAAACAACTAAAGACATTCAGTACTTC once TRBV6-1 . TRBJ2-4
CASSLSELGEKLFF TGTGCCAGCAGCTTATCCGAGTTAGGGGAAAAACTGTTTTTT . TRBV7-9 . TRBJ1-4
CASSESSRATNEKLFF TGCGCCAGCAGTGAGTCGAGCCGTGCTACTAATGAAAAACTGTTTTTT . TRBV10-2 . TRBJ1-4
CASSIRVGYGYTF TGTGCCAGTAGTATAAGGGTAGGGTATGGCTACACCTTC . TRBV19 . TRBJ1-2
CASSSGLAGGSGELFF TGTGCCAGCAGCTCCGGACTAGCGGGGGGTTCCGGGGAGCTGTTTTTT . TRBV7-3 TRBD2 TRBJ2-2
CASSWGAGMNTEAFF TGCGCCAGCAGCTGGGGGGCGGGGATGAACACTGAAGCTTTCTTT . TRBV5-1 . TRBJ1-1
CASSLIGGRSPSGNTIYF TGTGCCAGCAGCTTAATTGGTGGCAGGTCCCCCTCTGGAAACACCATATATTTT . TRBV7-2 . TRBJ1-3
CASSLVAGQGLEQFF TGTGCCAGCAGCTTAGTGGCGGGGCAGGGTCTTGAGCAGTTCTTC few TRBV7-2 . TRBJ2-1